The present T cell receptor (beta chain) was sequenced within a study of shared clonotypes between healthy human individuals (dated by TCRdb to 2018 to 2021). In the study overall: Two women and a few men aged 18 to 49 years were included in the cohort. For each donor, CD4 naive and CD4 memory were each given three plates, CD8 naive was given two plates, and CD8 memory was given one plate. The study deeply sequenced blood TCR repertoires of about 5 healthy adults to estimate repertoire size and the extent of clonotype sharing between individuals. Libraries were prepared and TCR repertoires were sequenced by different laboratories using diverse techniques, in order to increase sequencing depth and limit assay-specific biases. Leukapheresis yielded between about 0.94 and 8.9 billion PBMCs per donor.

Points the paper makes about the study in general: Sampling was limited to blood, and TCR repertoires in tissue likely differ from TCR repertoires in blood. Naive subsets generally had larger estimated clonotype richness than memory subsets. Because the study included a small number of donors, the genetic and exposure-history diversity represented was limited. Pairwise subsampling led to the expectation that sequencing depth would affect the degree of clonotype sharing among donors. Incomplete sequencing was indicated by rarefaction of sorted-subset datasets, despite the large sequencing depth. About 5% of naive CD4, 3.5% of naive CD8, approximately 2% of memory CD4, and about 0.4% of memory CD8 clonotypes were shared across several donors. Higher generation probabilities were observed for clonotypes shared by all four sorted-subset donors than for non-shared clonotypes.

A word on this clone: The antigen it recognizes is unknown. Base-call qualities are not available, and no considerably larger clone is one nucleotide away.

Donors were healthy HIV-negative adults with no recently reported acute infections or vaccinations. Only Caucasian adults living in Nashville, Tennessee, USA were represented among the donors. CD4+ T cells were enriched by magnetic negative selection; naive cells were then positively selected on CD45RA, and the negative fraction formed the memory subset. After blood collection by leukapheresis, PBMCs were isolated using Ficoll-Histopaque density gradient centrifugation and then cryopreserved in the vapor phase of liquid nitrogen. Analytical flow cytometry was used to check the purity and quantity of every magnetically sorted T cell population. Genomic DNA was isolated from every sorted fraction and measured by UV absorbance on a Nanodrop 2000c. Using the deep immunoSEQ assay, TCR CDR3 regions were amplified from genomic DNA by multiplex PCR. Genomic DNA extracted from each cell subset was distributed evenly over all wells of several immunoSEQ 96-well plates, and each plate served as one replicate. Each replicate PCR for sorted subsets received around 200 ng genomic DNA, equal to tens of thousands of T cell genomes. Purified libraries were measured with a Qubit 3.0 fluorometer, size-checked on a Bioanalyzer 2100, and measured again with the KAPA Library Quantification kit. Each immunoSEQ 96-well plate was sequenced on its own single-read 150-cycle Illumina NextSeq 550 flow cell. The original pipeline was this. Because only junctional sequences without quality scores were contained in the immunoSEQ output, filtering matching that applied to full-length reads could not be performed. Sequences were annotated with PyIR, a Python wrapper for IgBLAST v1.9, using IMGT germline references to assign V/J genes and CDR3. Any read was removed if the V/J assignment was weak (E-value above 1e-6), the CDR3 was missing, or the read contained stop codons, out-of-frame junctions, or ambiguous translated residues. V3J clonotypes were defined by identical inferred V gene, J gene, and CDR3 amino acid sequence. To compute the percentage overlap between repertoires, the number of shared unique clonotypes was divided by the size of the smaller repertoire. Richness of each repertoire was evaluated using RTK rarefaction, the Chao1 estimator, and Recon v2.1 estimates of unobserved clonotypes. Generation probabilities for all TCRbeta clonotypes obtained by the gDNA method from a handful of donors were computed using OLGA. This is the immuneACCESS table as TCRdb keeps it, with only in-frame sequences that have V and J called. A part of the clones is gone; compared with another copy, unresolved V genes explain less than half, and the rest is unexplained. Clonal size and the V and J genes are those of that table, whereas D and trimming came from the DNA. The sample data list 1.5 million to 1.9 million clones, and roughly 98% of these were observed just once. Of the sample, less than 0.55% falls within the top ten clones.

Specimen: naive CD4+ T cells sorted from blood. The cell subset or site label corresponds to: CD45RA+ positively selected. The clonotype comes from a young man in good health.

At the DNA level, the sequence is TGTGCCAGCAGCCAATCGGTAAATACCCTGAACACCGGGGAGCTGTTTTTT. This codes for CASSQSVNTLNTGELFF. The chain joins TRBV14 to TRBJ2-2; the D gene is not confidently resolved. From cysteine to phenylalanine, the CDR3 is 17 amino acids long. Only the CDR3 region is kept as DNA, spanning 51 bases read in frame from base 1. Deletion took 2 bases off V and 1 base off J, with a span of 14 bases between the germline ends. CDR1 is given as SGHDN and CDR2 as FVKESK, both from the germline V gene.